This T cell receptor (beta chain) was captured in a study of T cell responses to AZD1222 COVID-19 vaccine. On the study more broadly: Second-dose recipients at about 4 or about 12 weeks were treated as one pooled group.

This table comes from immunoSEQ multiplex PCR, and its TCRdb copy is limited to in-frame clones, with some not included. The data show approximately 140,000 clones, with roughly 90% seen just once and over 2.5% held by the top ten. Germline lookup yields CDR1 LGHDT and CDR2 YNNKEL (reference sequence). This CDR3 region has 16 residues. V was clipped by 4 bases and J by 3 bases; unmatched bases: 9. Findings and caveats of the study: Spike regions recognized by vaccine-associated CD4 TCRs spanned the protein, led by 160-218 and 743-854. Seropositive AZD1222 recipients at baseline numbered only 6 or 7.

Points on this clone: The antigen remains unidentified.

The rearrangement links TRBV3-1 (or the pseudogene TRBV3-2) to TRBJ2-3; 8 nucleotides agree with TRBD2. The starting material was peripheral blood, obtained on day 0 of AZD1222 vaccination. This receptor was obtained from an adult in good health. The CDR3 protein is CASSLRAGARTDTQYF. The CDR3 bases are TGTGCCAGCAGCCTTCGAGCGGGAGCTAGGACAGATACGCAGTATTTT.